In this sample, the clone carrying this T cell receptor beta chain is medium-sized. Its antigen is not identified. These data belong to a study of T cell repertoires in aging, cancer and after chemotherapy. About the study: About 9 million TCR reads were in the whole dataset. Study-wide results and limits: Compared with age-matched healthy donors, untreated hematological or solid cancer patients showed higher blood TCR clonality. The repertoire data cannot show anything about immunological memory following chemotherapy. In cancer patients, declining TCR diversity with age involved lost richness and lost evenness.

TCR beta rearrangements were amplified from peripheral blood genomic DNA. Trimming removed 3 bases from V and 12 bases from J, with 22 bases in between. CDR1 and CDR2 from the germline V gene are SGHRS and YFSETQ. The CDR3 consists of 15 residues. A mixed TRB-A/B primer pool amplified rearranged TRB by multiplex touch-down PCR. TCRdb reprocessed the multiplex PCR reads via MiXCR and lists one record per CDR3 protein. This sample has about 5,000 distinct CDR3 sequences, with around 20% found just once. Source material: blood. The chain carries TRBV5-1 and TRBJ2-1, with D uncertain. This receptor was identified in a human donor in good health. The donor label of this sample is uncertain. Here the CDR3 reads CASSSPRERTGRQFF. The CDR3 DNA sequence: TGCGCCAGCAGCTCACCGCGCGAGAGGACGGGTAGGCAGTTCTTC.